Below are 24 T cell receptor beta chains sequenced from a single sample in a study of CD8 T cells in Susac syndrome. RNA totalling roughly 0.5 to 1 ug underwent reverse transcription with random hexamers. TCRdb called the immunoSEQ multiplex PCR reads again in MiXCR, with one record for every CDR3 protein. Altogether about 290,000 distinct CDR3 sequences are present, over 75% being singletons, with the ten largest covering roughly 0.17%. Sequencing was done on a sample of CD8+ T cells from PBMCs. These receptors were taken from a human donor with multiple sclerosis.

In this sample, this clonotype turned up once. The CDR3 loop reads CASSLGGTAPTGELFF. CDR3 DNA sequence: TGTGCCAGCAGCTTAGGGGGTACAGCCCCTACCGGGGAGCTGTTTTTT. V is TRBV7-9 and J is TRBJ2-2; no clear D. V was shortened by 1 base and J by 5 bases, with 14 bases between the two germline ends. This CDR3 is built from 16 residues. Germline-derived CDR1 and CDR2 are SEHNR and FQNEAQ (reference sequence).

The chain carries TRBV21-1 and TRBJ2-5; the listed D gene, TRBD1, was not tested against the DNA. TRBV21-1 is assigned pseudogene status. The CDR3 is made up of 17 amino acids. The CDR3 here is CASTPAGGGQTQETQYF. DNA of the CDR3: TGTGCCAGCACCCCCGCCGGCGGCGGGCAGACACAAGAGACCCAGTACTTC.

The rearrangement joins TRBV12-3 or TRBV12-4 to TRBJ2-1; TRBD1 aligns across 8 bases. The CDR3 totals 13 residues. V lost 6 bases, J lost 8 bases, and 6 bases stayed unmatched. CDR3 protein: CASRSGGGYEQFF. The CDR3 coding sequence is TGTGCCAGCAGGTCAGGGGGCGGGTATGAGCAGTTCTTC.

In this sample, this clonotype turned up once. The V and J genes are TRBV6-4 and TRBJ2-1, with 12 bases that match TRBD2. Germline lookup yields CDR1 MRHNA and CDR2 SNTAGT. The CDR3 loop spans 16 amino acids. Unmatched junction bases numbered 5, after V lost 3 bases and J lost 5 bases. CDR3 sequence reads: CASSDGGLAGNNEQFF. DNA for the CDR3: TGTGCCAGCAGTGATGGCGGACTAGCGGGAAACAATGAGCAGTTCTTC.

The genes are TRBV19 and TRBJ1-2; no clear D. Trimming removed 3 bases from V and 0 bases from J, with 8 bases in between. The CDR3 runs 14 residues. Germline V gene lookup returns CDR1 LNHDA and CDR2 SQIVND (reference sequence). The CDR3 here is CASSIGGTNYGYTF. CDR3 in DNA: TGTGCCAGTAGTATCGGAGGAACTAACTATGGCTACACCTTC.

V gene TRBV24-1 combines with J gene TRBJ1-5, with D perhaps TRBD1 (6 bases). V lost 2 bases and J 1 base, leaving 11 bases between the germline ends. CDR1 is KGHDR and CDR2 is SFDVKD in the germline V gene. The CDR3 has 16 residues. CDR3 sequence reads: CATSDSRQGSNQPQHF. The CDR3, as DNA: TGTGCCACCAGTGATTCTCGGCAGGGGAGCAATCAGCCCCAGCATTTT.

The chain joins TRBV6-2 or TRBV6-3 to TRBJ2-3; tentative D call: TRBD2 (6 bases). CDR1 and CDR2 (germline): MNHEY, SVGEGT. V dropped 4 bases and J dropped 2 bases, with 10 bases sitting between them. There are 14 residues in the CDR3. For the CDR3, the DNA is TGTGCCAGCAGTTTGGGACTTGACACAGATACGCAGTATTTT. It translates to CASSLGLDTDTQYF.

CDR3 in amino acids: CSVGATGMGTEAFF. The CDR3 nucleotides are TGCAGCGTTGGGGCAACAGGGATGGGCACTGAAGCTTTCTTT. The chain combines TRBV29-1 with TRBJ1-1; weak D call: TRBD1 (6 bases). The CDR3 runs to 14 residues. Trimming left V 4 bases short and J 4 bases short, with 16 bases between. The germline V gene encodes CDR1 SQVTM and CDR2 ANQGSEA. Together with reference TRBV29-1 and TRBJ1-1, the CDR3 gives the full variable domain: SAVISQKPSRDICQRGTSLTIQCQVDSQVTMMFWYRQQPGQSLTLIATANQGSEATYESGFVIDKFPISRPNLTFSTLTVSNMSPEDSSIYLCSVGATGMGTEAFFGQGTRLTVV.

The chain links TRBV27 to TRBJ2-1; D call uncertain. Germline V gene data show CDR1 as MNHEY and CDR2 as SMNVEV (reference sequence). V gave up 5 bases and J gave up 8 bases, with 10 bases separating them. The CDR3 runs 12 residues. The CDR3 here is CASSVSVDEQFF. The CDR3 DNA follows: TGTGCCAGCAGTGTGAGCGTGGATGAGCAGTTCTTC.

The rearrangement joins TRBV12-3 or TRBV12-4 to TRBJ2-1; D is undetermined. Trimming cost V 8 bases and J 9 bases, with 11 bases left between them. CDR3 length: 11 amino acids. CDR3 sequence: CASSTTGEQFF. As DNA, the CDR3 is TGTGCCAGCTCAACGACGGGTGAGCAGTTCTTC.

V is TRBV10-3 and J is TRBJ1-2; no definite D call. CDR3 length: 15 residues. Germline values: CDR1 ENHRY, CDR2 SYGVKD. Trimming removed 10 bases from V and 8 bases from J, with 26 bases in between. The CDR3 DNA reads TGTGCCAGCACCTATACCTTGGGCTCAAAGGAGGGCTACACCTTC. This codes for CASTYTLGSKEGYTF.

The rearrangement joins TRBV28 to TRBJ1-1; 8 bases are shared with TRBD1. The ends lost 6 bases at V and 3 bases at J; junction bases unmatched: 9. CDR3 size: 15 residues. The germline CDR1 and CDR2 sequences are MDHEN and SYDVKM. The CDR3 nucleotides read TGTGCCAGCAGGCACCGACAGGGGATCGACACTGAAGCTTTCTTT. Translated, it gives CASRHRQGIDTEAFF. Full variable domain (remainder filled in from reference TRBV28 and TRBJ1-1): DVKVTQSSRYLVKRTGEKVFLECVQDMDHENMFWYRQDPGLGLRLIYFSYDVKMKEKGDIPEGYSVSREKKERFSLILESASTNQTSMYLCASRHRQGIDTEAFFGQGTRLTVV.

A remark on this clonotype: A junction end diverges from the germline sequence, so it may reflect a read error. The chain is built from TRBV7-6 and TRBJ2-1; D gene uncertain. The CDR3 has 13 amino acids. The germline V gene has CDR1 SGHVS and CDR2 FNYEAQ. The CDR3 loop reads CASSLARYNEQFF. DNA of the CDR3: TGTGCTAGCAGCTTAGCTAGATACAATGAGCAGTTCTTC.

This clonotype has only one observation. The chain combines TRBV7-2 with TRBJ1-2; D is possibly TRBD1 (6 bases). Deletions cut 1 base from V and 4 bases from J, with 13 bases between. Germline CDR1 reads SGHTA; CDR2 reads FQGNSA. The CDR3 covers 15 residues. CDR3 DNA sequence: TGTGCCAGCAGCTTAGAACCGGGACAACCCTATGGCTACACCTTC. Translating gives CASSLEPGQPYGYTF.

The chain recombines TRBV11-2 with TRBJ1-5; D is uncertain. V lost 1 base, J lost 2 bases, and 9 bases lay in between. There are 15 residues in the CDR3. CDR1 SGHAT and CDR2 FQNNGV come from the germline V gene. The CDR3 spells CASSLGGVGNQPQHF. CDR3 nucleotides: TGTGCCAGCAGCTTAGGTGGGGTGGGCAATCAGCCCCAGCATTTT.

V usage is TRBV28 and J usage is TRBJ2-3; possibly TRBD1 for D (5 bases). The CDR3 sequence is 17 residues long. Germline values: CDR1 MDHEN, CDR2 SYDVKM. Trimming left V 3 bases short and J 2 bases short, with 18 bases between. The CDR3 loop reads CASSFFRGPSTTDTQYF. The CDR3 DNA sequence: TGTGCCAGCAGTTTCTTTAGGGGCCCCTCCACCACAGATACGCAGTATTTT.

The chain combines TRBV29-1 with TRBJ2-2, with D possibly TRBD1 on 6 matching bases. Per germline, CDR1 SQVTM and CDR2 ANQGSEA. Deletions cut 6 bases from V and 4 bases from J, with 15 bases between. This CDR3 spans 14 amino acids. In DNA, the CDR3 is TGCAGCGTGATACAGGGAATTGGCACCGGGGAGCTGTTTTTT. This sequence encodes CSVIQGIGTGELFF.

This clonotype was recorded once. V gene TRBV20-1 combines with J gene TRBJ2-1, with 7 bases identical to TRBD1. The V gene end was trimmed by 6 bases and the J gene end by 4 bases; junction bases not matched to a gene: 12. The CDR3 contains 15 residues. Per germline, CDR1 DFQATT and CDR2 SNEGSKA (reference sequence). The CDR3: CSATLGTEAYNEQFF. The CDR3 DNA is TGCAGTGCAACTCTTGGGACAGAAGCATACAATGAGCAGTTCTTC.

V is TRBV4-3 and J is TRBJ1-1; D remains ambiguous. With 4 bases removed from V and 4 bases from J, the gap between germline ends came to 10 bases. This CDR3 has 13 amino acids. The germline V gene encodes CDR1 LGHNA and CDR2 YSLEER. CDR3 sequence reads: CASSPKVGTEAFF. The CDR3 DNA sequence: TGCGCCAGCAGCCCAAAGGTAGGCACTGAAGCTTTCTTT.

The rearrangement uses TRBV4-2 and TRBJ2-7; D may be TRBD1 (6 bases). CDR1 and CDR2 from the germline V gene are LGHNA and YNFKEQ. V lost 0 bases to trimming and J lost 0 bases, with 9 bases between them. The CDR3 is made up of 15 amino acids. Here the CDR3 reads CASSQETGYSYEQYF. CDR3 coding DNA: TGTGCCAGCAGCCAAGAGACAGGCTACTCCTACGAGCAGTACTTC.

The rearrangement links TRBV15 to TRBJ2-2; TRBD1 aligns across 7 bases. V shed 1 base, J shed 1 base, and the junction held 6 bases outside the gene matches. In germline, CDR1 is LNHNV, CDR2 YYDKDF (reference sequence). This CDR3 region has 17 residues. CDR3 protein: CATSRGPGQRNTGELFF. The DNA of the CDR3 is TGTGCCACCAGCAGAGGCCCGGGACAGAGGAACACCGGGGAGCTGTTTTTT.

The chain links TRBV10-3 to TRBJ1-2; D unclear. Between the trimmed V and J ends, which lost 6 bases and 10 bases, there was a span of 12 bases. The germline V gene encodes CDR1 ENHRY and CDR2 SYGVKD. This CDR3 comprises 11 residues. CDR3 region: CAIRNTDDYTF. The CDR3 DNA sequence: TGTGCCATCAGAAACACGGATGACTACACCTTC.

The chain joins TRBV19 to TRBJ2-3, with 12 bases matching TRBD2. Unmatched junction bases numbered 1, after V lost 5 bases and J lost 7 bases. The CDR3 is made up of 13 amino acids. Germline CDR1 is LNHDA and CDR2 is SQIVND (reference sequence). CDR3 region: CASSGLAGNTQYF. The CDR3 bases are TGTGCCAGTAGTGGACTAGCGGGAAATACGCAGTATTTT.

This rearrangement joins TRBV7-8 to TRBJ1-5, with 7 bases fitting TRBD1. The junction had 7 bases not matched to a gene; V was cut back by 2 bases and J by 6 bases. Looked up from germline, CDR1 is SGHVS and CDR2 is FQNEAQ. The CDR3 loop spans 15 amino acids. The CDR3 nucleotides are TGTGCCAGCAGCTTAAGACAGGGTTTCAGTCAGCCCCAGCATTTT. This gives the protein CASSLRQGFSQPQHF.